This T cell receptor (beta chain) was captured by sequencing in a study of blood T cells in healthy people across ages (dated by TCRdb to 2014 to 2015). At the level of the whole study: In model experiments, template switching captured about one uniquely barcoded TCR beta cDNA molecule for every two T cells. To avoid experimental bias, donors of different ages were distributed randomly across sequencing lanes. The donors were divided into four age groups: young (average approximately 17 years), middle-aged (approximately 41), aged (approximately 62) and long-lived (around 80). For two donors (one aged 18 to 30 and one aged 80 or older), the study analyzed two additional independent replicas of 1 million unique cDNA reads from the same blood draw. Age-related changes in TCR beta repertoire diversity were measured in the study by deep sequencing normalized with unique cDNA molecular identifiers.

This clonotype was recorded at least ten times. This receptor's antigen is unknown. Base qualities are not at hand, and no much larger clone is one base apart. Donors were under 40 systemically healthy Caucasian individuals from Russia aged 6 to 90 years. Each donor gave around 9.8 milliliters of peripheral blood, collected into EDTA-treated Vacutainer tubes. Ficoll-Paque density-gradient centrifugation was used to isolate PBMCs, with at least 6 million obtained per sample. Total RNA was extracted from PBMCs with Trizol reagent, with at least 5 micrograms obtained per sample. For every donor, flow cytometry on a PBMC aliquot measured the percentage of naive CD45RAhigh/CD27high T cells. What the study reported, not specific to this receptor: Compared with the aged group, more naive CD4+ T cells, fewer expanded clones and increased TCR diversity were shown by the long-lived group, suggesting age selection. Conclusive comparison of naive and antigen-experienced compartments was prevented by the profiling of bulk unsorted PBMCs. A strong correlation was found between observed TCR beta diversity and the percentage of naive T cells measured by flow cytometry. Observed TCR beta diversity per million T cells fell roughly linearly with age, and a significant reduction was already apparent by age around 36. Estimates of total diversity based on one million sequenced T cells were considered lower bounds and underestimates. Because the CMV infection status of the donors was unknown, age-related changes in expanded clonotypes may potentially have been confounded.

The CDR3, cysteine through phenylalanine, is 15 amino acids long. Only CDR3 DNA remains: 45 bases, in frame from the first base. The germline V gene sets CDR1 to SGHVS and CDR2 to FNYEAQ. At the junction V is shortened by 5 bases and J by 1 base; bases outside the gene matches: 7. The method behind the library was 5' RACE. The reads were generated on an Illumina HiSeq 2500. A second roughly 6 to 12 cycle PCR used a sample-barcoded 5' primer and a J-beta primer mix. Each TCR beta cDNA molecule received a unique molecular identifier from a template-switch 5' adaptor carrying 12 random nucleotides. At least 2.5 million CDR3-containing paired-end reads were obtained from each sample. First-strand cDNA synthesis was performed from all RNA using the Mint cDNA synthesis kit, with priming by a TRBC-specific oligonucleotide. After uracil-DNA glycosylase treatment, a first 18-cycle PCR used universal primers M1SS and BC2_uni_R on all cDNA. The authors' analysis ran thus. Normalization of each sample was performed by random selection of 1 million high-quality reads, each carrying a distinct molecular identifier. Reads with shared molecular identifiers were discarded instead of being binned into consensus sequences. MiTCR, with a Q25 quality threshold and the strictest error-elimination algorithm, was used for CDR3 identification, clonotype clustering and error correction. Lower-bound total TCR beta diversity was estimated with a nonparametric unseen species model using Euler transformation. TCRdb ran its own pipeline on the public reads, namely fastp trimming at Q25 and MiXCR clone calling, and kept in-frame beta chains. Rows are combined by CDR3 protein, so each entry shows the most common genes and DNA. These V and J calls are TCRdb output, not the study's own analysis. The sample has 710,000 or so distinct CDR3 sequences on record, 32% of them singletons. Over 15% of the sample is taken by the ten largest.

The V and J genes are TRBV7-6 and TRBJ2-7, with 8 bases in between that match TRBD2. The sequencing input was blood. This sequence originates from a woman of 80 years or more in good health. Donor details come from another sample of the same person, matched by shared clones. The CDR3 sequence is CASSLTSGWSYEQYF. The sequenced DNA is TGTGCCAGCAGCCTAACTAGCGGTTGGTCCTACGAGCAGTACTTC.